Presented here are 32 T cell receptor beta chains from one specimen sequenced in a study of long-term antiretroviral therapy in people with HIV. Run at survey level, the immunoSEQ assay was version v3.0. Clones were read by immunoSEQ multiplex PCR, and TCRdb kept only the in-frame ones, dropping some. The repertoire holds roughly 12,000 clones, with almost 80% as singletons. The sequences come from unsorted PBMCs, collected 0.8 years before starting antiretroviral therapy. These receptors all stem from a woman aged 40 to 49 with HIV.

By share of the sample, this clone is medium-sized (0.01 to 0.1%). The V and J genes are TRBV28 and TRBJ2-7; D is perhaps TRBD1 (6 bases). This CDR3 has 11 amino acids. V lost 10 bases, J lost 9 bases, and 16 bases lay in between. Germline lookup yields CDR1 MDHEN and CDR2 SYDVKM. CDR3 nucleotides: TGTGCCACTGCCGGGACAAGGGGGCAGTACTTC. Its translation: CATAGTRGQYF.

This rearrangement joins TRBV27 to TRBJ1-2; 7 nucleotides line up with TRBD1. The CDR3 covers 16 residues. V lost 11 bases to trimming and J lost 6 bases; unmatched junction nucleotides: 21. Germline V gene sequence: CDR1 MNHEY, CDR2 SMNVEV (reference sequence). The CDR3 coding sequence is TGTGCCTCCAAGCGGGGAGGGGGCTCACCACTGGATGGCTACACCTTC. This encodes CASKRGGGSPLDGYTF.

This clone showed up just a few times. V is TRBV30 and J is TRBJ1-5; 8 positions match TRBD1. The ends lost 5 bases at V and 0 bases at J; junction bases unmatched: 15. Germline V lookup: CDR1 GTSNPN, CDR2 SVGIG (reference sequence). This CDR3 region has 18 residues. The CDR3 nucleotides read TGTGCCTGGCCAAATCCTGGACAGGGCGACTATAGCAATCAGCCCCAGCATTTT. This encodes CAWPNPGQGDYSNQPQHF.

This clone was detected only a few times. The chain couples TRBV18 to TRBJ2-7; D is unresolved. This CDR3 has 15 residues. V lost 1 base and J lost 4, with 14 bases in between. The germline V gene has CDR1 KGHSH and CDR2 LQKENI. The CDR3 DNA reads TGTGCCAGCTCACCACAAGGAAAGGGATGGTACGAGCAGTACTTC. Residues: CASSPQGKGWYEQYF.

The chain employs TRBV7-2 and TRBJ2-1; tentative D call: TRBD2 (5 bases). The V gene's germline CDR1 is SGHTA and CDR2 FQGNSA. V lost 2 bases to trimming and J lost 6 bases, with 8 bases between them. CDR3 size: 13 residues. The CDR3 reads CASSLLLGNEQFF. The CDR3 nucleotides read TGTGCCAGCAGCTTACTACTAGGCAATGAGCAGTTCTTC.

This clone was seen once. The V call is TRBV7-2, the J call TRBJ1-1; maybe TRBD1 (5 bases). The CDR3 is 13 residues long. V was cut by 5 bases and J by 1 base, with 8 bases left in between. Per germline, CDR1 SGHTA and CDR2 FQGNSA. As DNA, the CDR3 is TGTGCCAGCAGCACCCAGGGGAACACTGAAGCTTTCTTT. Protein product: CASSTQGNTEAFF.

The V gene is TRBV5-1, the J gene TRBJ2-1, with D perhaps TRBD2 (6 bases). Germline values: CDR1 SGHRS, CDR2 YFSETQ. Between the trimmed V and J ends, which lost 4 bases and 8 bases, there was a span of 19 bases. CDR3 length: 15 residues. The CDR3 protein is CASSPLAGPRDEQFF. CDR3 nucleotide sequence: TGCGCCAGCAGCCCCCTGGCGGGACCGAGGGATGAGCAGTTCTTC.

A single count supports this clone. The chain employs TRBV28 and TRBJ2-1; 9 bases fit TRBD1. The CDR3 loop spans 14 amino acids. With V trimmed by 5 bases and J by 6 bases, 5 bases remained unmatched. Germline-derived CDR1 and CDR2 are MDHEN and SYDVKM. Written as DNA, the CDR3 is TGTGCCAGCAGTCTACTACAGGGGGCCAATGAGCAGTTCTTC. It encodes CASSLLQGANEQFF.

This chain uses TRBV7-9 with TRBJ2-5, with D hard to call. CDR1 is SEHNR, CDR2 FQNEAQ, per germline (reference sequence). The CDR3 covers 14 residues. With 1 base removed from V and 0 bases from J, the gap between germline ends came to 6 bases. CDR3 in amino acids: CASSLVGHQETQYF. The CDR3 DNA reads as TGTGCCAGCAGCTTAGTAGGCCACCAAGAGACCCAGTACTTC.

The chain couples TRBV7-2 to TRBJ1-1; D is uncertain. The V gene lost 1 base and the J gene lost 1 base, with 7 bases spanning the gap. The CDR3 has 14 residues. CDR1 is SGHTA, CDR2 FQGNSA, per germline. CDR3 in DNA: TGTGCCAGCAGCTTAGGGGCCCCGAACACTGAAGCTTTCTTT. The encoded protein is CASSLGAPNTEAFF.

The chain has TRBV2 and TRBJ2-2, with TRBD2 as a possible D gene (6 bases). V lost 4 bases, J lost 8 bases, and 14 bases lay in between. There are 14 residues in the CDR3. CDR1 SNHLY and CDR2 FYNNEI come from the germline V gene. The CDR3 protein is CASSGSGVNGELFF. The DNA for the CDR3 is TGTGCCAGCAGTGGGTCGGGGGTAAATGGGGAGCTGTTTTTT. The complete variable domain, with remaining parts taken from reference TRBV2 and TRBJ2-2, reads EPEVTQTPSHQVTQMGQEVILRCVPISNHLYFYWYRQILGQKVEFLVSFYNNEISEKSEIFDDQFSVERPDGSNFTLKIRSTKLEDSAMYFCASSGSGVNGELFFGEGSRLTVL.

The genes are TRBV20-1 and TRBJ1-1; D gene uncertain. Germline V lookup: CDR1 DFQATT, CDR2 SNEGSKA (reference sequence). This CDR3 contains 10 residues. V lost 5 bases and J 4 bases, leaving 5 bases between the germline ends. For the CDR3, the DNA is TGCAGTGCTGCCCTCACTGAAGCTTTCTTT. Translation gives CSAALTEAFF.

The rearrangement joins TRBV6-6 to TRBJ1-3, with D maybe TRBD1 (5 bases). CDR1 and CDR2 from the germline V gene are MNHNY and SVGAGI (reference sequence). The V and J ends lost 6 bases and 0 bases respectively, with 15 bases between them. The CDR3 is 16 amino acids. The CDR3 nucleotides are TGTGCCAGCAGCCAGACAGCTTCCTTCTCTGGAAACACCATATATTTT. It encodes CASSQTASFSGNTIYF.

This clone was detected only once. A junction end diverges from the germline sequence, so it may reflect a read error. The chain couples TRBV7-7 to TRBJ2-1; 11 bases fit TRBD1. The germline CDR1 and CDR2 sequences are SSHAT and FNYEAQ (reference sequence). The CDR3 runs to 13 residues. The CDR3 DNA sequence: TGTGCTAGCAGCAGGACAGGGGGCGAAGGGCAGTTCTTC. It specifies CASSRTGGEGQFF. Supplemented by reference TRBV7-7 and TRBJ2-1, the full variable domain reads GAGVSQSPRYKVTKRGQDVTLRCDPISSHATLYWYQQALGQGPEFLTYFNYEAQPDKSGLPSDRFSAERPEGSISTLTIQRTEQRDSAMYRCASSRTGGEGQFFGPGTRLTVL.

The gene calls are TRBV19 and TRBJ2-1, with 12 bases identical to TRBD2. J lost 3 bases, V lost 3 bases, and 9 bases had no gene match. Per the germline V gene, CDR1 is LNHDA and CDR2 is SQIVND (reference sequence). There are 18 residues in the CDR3. The CDR3 spells CASSIEGLAGGFYNEQFF. The DNA of the CDR3 is TGTGCCAGTAGTATTGAAGGGCTAGCGGGAGGGTTCTACAATGAGCAGTTCTTC.

The chain has TRBV27 and TRBJ1-1; the D is unclear. The V end was cut by 6 bases, the J end by 10 bases, with 21 bases between. The CDR3 runs to 14 residues. Germline CDR1 is MNHEY and CDR2 is SMNVEV (reference sequence). The CDR3 DNA follows: TGTGCCAGCAGCCCTCTTAGGACTGCCTGGCGAGCTTTCTTT. Protein: CASSPLRTAWRAFF.

The V call is TRBV5-6, the J call TRBJ2-7, with 8 bases lining up with TRBD2. The CDR3 has 17 residues. Germline V gene sequence: CDR1 SGHDT, CDR2 YYEEEE. With 2 bases clipped from V and 1 base from J, the junction kept 11 bases outside the gene matches. Written as DNA, the CDR3 is TGTGCCAGCAGCTTATCCGCTAGGGTAGCGGGATCCTACGAGCAGTACTTC. Its protein is CASSLSARVAGSYEQYF.

The CDR3 here is CASRRTGGEEKLFF. The CDR3 DNA sequence: TGTGCCAGCAGGAGGACAGGGGGCGAAGAAAAACTGTTTTTT. The chain joins TRBV6-6 to TRBJ1-4; TRBD1 matches 11 bases. The V gene's germline CDR1 is MNHNY and CDR2 SVGAGI (reference sequence). V gave up 6 bases and J gave up 8 bases; unmatched junction bases: 5. The CDR3 covers 14 residues.

The V and J genes are TRBV5-1 and TRBJ2-3, with 8 bases fitting TRBD2. The CDR3 is made up of 16 amino acids. Looked up from germline, CDR1 is SGHRS and CDR2 is YFSETQ. V lost 0 bases, J lost 1 base, and 4 bases stayed unmatched. CDR3 nucleotides: TGCGCCAGCAGCTTGGCGGGGCGGGAGGGCACAGATACGCAGTATTTT. Its translation: CASSLAGREGTDTQYF.

The chain uses TRBV11-1 and TRBJ2-2; D is perhaps TRBD1 or TRBD2 (5 bases each). CDR1 and CDR2 (germline): SGHAT, FQDESV (reference sequence). The CDR3 loop spans 13 amino acids. The ends were cut back, 5 bases at V and 6 bases at J, with 10 bases in the middle. The CDR3 loop reads CASSRDVAGELFF. The CDR3 nucleotides read TGTGCCAGCAGCCGGGACGTCGCCGGGGAGCTGTTTTTT.

This sequence joins TRBV7-2 and TRBJ1-1; tentatively, D is TRBD1 (6 bases). The CDR3 covers 14 residues. Trimming removed 5 bases at V and 3 bases at J, with 13 bases between. The germline gives CDR1 SGHTA, CDR2 FQGNSA. CDR3 nucleotides: TGTGCCAGCAGCCCACAGGGATACTACACTGAAGCTTTCTTT. Amino acids: CASSPQGYYTEAFF.

V usage is TRBV27 and J usage is TRBJ2-7; 8 bases align to TRBD1. V dropped 6 bases and J dropped 3; count of bases not matched to a gene: 19. CDR1 MNHEY and CDR2 SMNVEV come from the germline V gene (reference sequence). The CDR3 is 18 residues long. This CDR3 reads CASRGTGSTATNYYEQYF. CDR3 bases: TGTGCCAGCAGGGGGACAGGTTCGACAGCAACCAATTACTACGAGCAGTACTTC.

This chain joins TRBV6-1 and TRBJ1-2; 11 positions agree with TRBD1. The germline V gene encodes CDR1 MNHNS and CDR2 SASEGT. The V gene end was trimmed by 8 bases and the J gene end by 5 bases; junction bases not matched to a gene: 4. There are 13 residues in the CDR3. For the CDR3, the DNA is TGTGCCAGCGGGGACAGGGGGAGGTATGGCTACACCTTC. This codes for CASGDRGRYGYTF.

The CDR3 region has the DNA TGTGCCAGCACCCGGAGGTCTAACTCCTACGAGCAGTACTTC. Protein product: CASTRRSNSYEQYF. The V call is TRBV7-9, the J call TRBJ2-7; D possibly corresponds to TRBD2 (5 bases). V dropped 7 bases and J dropped 0 bases, with 13 bases sitting between them. This CDR3 has 14 residues. Germline V CDR1 and CDR2: SEHNR, FQNEAQ (reference sequence).

The V call is TRBV5-1, the J call TRBJ2-1; TRBD2 matches at 10 bases. With V trimmed by 4 bases and J by 3 bases, 4 bases remained unmatched. The CDR3 is 15 amino acids. The germline V gene has CDR1 SGHRS and CDR2 YFSETQ. The CDR3 sequence: CASSQIAGGYNEQFF. The CDR3 coding sequence is TGCGCCAGCAGCCAAATAGCGGGAGGCTACAATGAGCAGTTCTTC.

This clone was seen once. The chain is built from TRBV7-9 and TRBJ2-5, with D possibly matching TRBD1 (5 bases). This CDR3 contains 14 residues. Trimming removed 6 bases at V and 1 base at J, with 12 bases between. The germline V gene has CDR1 SEHNR and CDR2 FQNEAQ (reference sequence). The CDR3 DNA follows: TGTGCCAGCAGTTCACAGGCGACCCAAGAGACCCAGTACTTC. Translating gives CASSSQATQETQYF.

V is TRBV7-9 and J is TRBJ2-3; TRBD2 might be the D (5 bases). Germline V gives CDR1 SEHNR, CDR2 FQNEAQ (reference sequence). Trimming cost V 4 bases and J 1 base, with 12 bases left between them. The CDR3 runs 15 residues. In DNA form, the CDR3 reads TGTGCCAGCAGCTCAGACGGAGGAGGCACAGATACGCAGTATTTT. Translation gives CASSSDGGGTDTQYF.

The chain has TRBV10-3 and TRBJ2-7; 10 bases are shared with TRBD2. Germline V gives CDR1 ENHRY, CDR2 SYGVKD. The ends lost 0 bases at V and 5 bases at J; junction bases unmatched: 1. The CDR3 loop spans 14 amino acids. CDR3: CAISESLAGDEQYF. The DNA of the CDR3 is TGTGCCATCAGTGAGTCCCTAGCGGGAGACGAGCAGTACTTC.

The CDR3: CASTTEGTESQPQHF. CDR3 bases: TGTGCCAGTACCACAGAGGGGACAGAAAGTCAGCCCCAGCATTTT. The rearrangement uses TRBV19 and TRBJ1-5; 7 nucleotides align to TRBD1. The CDR3 sequence is 15 residues long. From germline, CDR1 is LNHDA and CDR2 SQIVND (reference sequence). The V segment lost 7 bases and the J segment 6 bases; nucleotides outside the gene matches: 12.

The chain couples TRBV11-3 to TRBJ1-3, with 7 positions matching TRBD1. The CDR3 loop spans 15 amino acids. The J segment lost 4 bases and the V segment lost 5 bases, leaving 8 bases of the junction unmatched. CDR1 and CDR2 (germline): SGHNT, YENEEA. The CDR3, as DNA: TGTGCCAGCAGCCCGACAGGGTATACGGGAAACACCATATATTTT. It translates to CASSPTGYTGNTIYF.

The rearrangement uses TRBV29-1 and TRBJ2-7; TRBD1 might be the D (6 bases). The germline V and J ends were trimmed by 1 base and 0 bases, with 7 bases remaining between them. Germline CDR1 reads SQVTM; CDR2 reads ANQGSEA. The CDR3 covers 13 residues. CDR3 DNA: TGCAGCGTTGAAGGGGACAACTCCTACGAGCAGTACTTC. Translating it yields CSVEGDNSYEQYF.

This rearrangement joins TRBV18 to TRBJ1-3; D possibly corresponds to TRBD1 (5 bases). Germline V gene data show CDR1 as KGHSH and CDR2 as LQKENI. This CDR3 spans 15 amino acids. With 0 bases removed from V and 5 bases from J, the gap between germline ends came to 11 bases. The CDR3 reads CASSPPDGGRNTIYF. Here the CDR3 DNA reads TGTGCCAGCTCACCACCTGACGGGGGAAGAAACACCATATATTTT.